These 9 T cell receptor beta chains came from one sample sequenced in a study of blood T cell repertoires in COVID-19. Produced via immunoSEQ multiplex PCR; TCRdb's table is partial and in-frame only. Here the sample spans roughly 250,000 clones, about 90% being singletons. The sample consisted of PBMCs or T cells enriched from blood (not recorded which). The receptor set was obtained from a human donor in a cohort exposed to, infected with or recovered from COVID-19 (not recorded which). The donor label of this sample is uncertain.

This clone has just a few counts. The rearrangement links TRBV30 to TRBJ1-2; possibly TRBD1 for D (6 bases). Germline V CDR1 and CDR2: GTSNPN, SVGIG (reference sequence). This CDR3 comprises 12 residues. V lost 8 bases, J lost 2 bases, and 12 bases lay in between. The CDR3 loop is CALGGPNYGYTF. The CDR3 bases are TGTGCCCTAGGGGGACCCAACTATGGCTACACCTTC.

The rearrangement uses TRBV19 and TRBJ1-1, with a tentative D call TRBD1 (5 bases). The CDR3 is 16 amino acids. The V and J ends lost 7 bases and 8 bases respectively, with 26 bases between them. CDR1 LNHDA and CDR2 SQIVND come from the germline V gene (reference sequence). The CDR3 here is CASTPQTGRGPPEAFF. In DNA, the CDR3 is TGTGCCAGTACCCCGCAGACGGGGCGGGGACCCCCCGAAGCTTTCTTT.

The rearrangement uses TRBV4-1 and TRBJ1-5; 12 bases map to TRBD1. The CDR3 extends over 19 amino acids. The V gene's germline CDR1 is MGHRA and CDR2 YSYEKL. The V gene end was trimmed by 0 bases and the J gene end by 2 bases; junction bases not matched to a gene: 8. CDR3 DNA sequence: TGCGCCAGCAGCCAAGATGGGACAGGGGGCCTGTTGGGCAATCAGCCCCAGCATTTT. Its protein is CASSQDGTGGLLGNQPQHF.

The chain links TRBV7-6 to TRBJ2-3; D remains unclear. Germline V gives CDR1 SGHVS, CDR2 FNYEAQ. Trimming removed 3 bases from V and 1 base from J, with 11 bases in between. There are 15 residues in the CDR3. CDR3 sequence (DNA): TGTGCCAGCAGCTTTCAGGCCTTAGGCACAGATACGCAGTATTTT. Protein sequence: CASSFQALGTDTQYF.

J is TRBJ1-5 and V is TRBV10-1, with D perhaps TRBD1 (6 bases). CDR1 WNHNN and CDR2 SYGVQD come from the germline V gene (reference sequence). CDR3 length: 14 residues. V was cut by 3 bases and J by 5 bases, with 11 bases left in between. The CDR3 spells CASSEVTGHQPQHF. The CDR3 bases are TGCGCCAGCAGTGAAGTAACAGGGCATCAGCCCCAGCATTTT.

The chain joins TRBV7-8 to TRBJ1-5, with 10 bases that match TRBD1. The CDR3 contains 14 residues. J was trimmed by 6 bases and V by 5 bases; bases with no gene match: 4. Germline values: CDR1 SGHVS, CDR2 FQNEAQ. The CDR3 sequence: CASSPGTGVQPQHF. CDR3 DNA sequence: TGTGCCAGCAGCCCAGGGACAGGGGTTCAGCCCCAGCATTTT.

The J gene is TRBJ2-7, the V gene TRBV19; unclear D gene. Trimming left V 3 bases short and J 6 bases short, with 15 bases between. The germline CDR1 and CDR2 sequences are LNHDA and SQIVND (reference sequence). The CDR3 sequence is 14 residues long. CDR3 DNA sequence: TGTGCCAGTAGTATCAACCGGGTATCTCCCGAGCAGTACTTC. This sequence encodes CASSINRVSPEQYF.

The J gene is TRBJ1-1, the V gene TRBV7-9; D may be TRBD1 (5 bases). V lost 7 bases, J lost 1 base, and 16 bases lay in between. Germline V gene lookup returns CDR1 SEHNR and CDR2 FQNEAQ (reference sequence). The CDR3 consists of 15 residues. The CDR3 sequence: CASKGQGLGNTEAFF. The CDR3 region has the DNA TGTGCCAGCAAGGGGCAGGGCTTAGGGAACACTGAAGCTTTCTTT.

This chain uses TRBV3-1 (or the pseudogene TRBV3-2) with TRBJ2-1, with 10 bases aligning to TRBD2. The J segment lost 8 bases and the V segment lost 4 bases, leaving 2 bases of the junction unmatched. This CDR3 contains 13 residues. Germline-derived CDR1 and CDR2 are LGHDT and YNNKEL (reference sequence). The CDR3 here is CASSPGTSDEQFF. The CDR3 nucleotides read TGTGCCAGCAGCCCCGGGACTAGCGATGAGCAGTTCTTC.